The source of this T cell receptor beta chain is a study of T cell responses to AZD1222 COVID-19 vaccine. In the study overall: Analyses pooled second doses at about 4 or about 12 weeks. Whole-study findings and limits: Among AZD1222 vaccinees, only 5 to 7 were seropositive at baseline. Only after the peak T cell response were repertoires sampled. Donors in the cohort were predominantly white British and more often female, and clonal diversity was possibly underestimated.

Using immunoSEQ multiplex PCR, the repertoire was profiled, and TCRdb retains in-frame clones only, with some absent. The repertoire consists of some 150,000 clones, with over 85% occurring once and the leading ten covering approximately 17%. A word on this clone: Its antigen is unidentified.

The V gene end was trimmed by 3 bases and the J gene end by 0 bases; junction bases not matched to a gene: 7. Germline CDR1 reads KGHSH; CDR2 reads LQKENI. The CDR3 runs to 17 residues. This sequence originates from an adult in good health. The sequencing used peripheral blood, collected on day 0 of AZD1222 vaccination. The genes are TRBV18 and TRBJ2-3; 9 positions agree with TRBD2. This CDR3 is CASSPSTSGTSTDTQYF. CDR3 bases: TGTGCCAGCTCACCCTCGACTAGCGGTACTAGCACAGATACGCAGTATTTT.